What follows are 4 T cell receptor beta chains derived from one specimen sequenced in a study of patients and donors after allogeneic stem cell transplantation. MiXCR, applied by TCRdb to the RT-PCR reads, yields one record per CDR3 protein. The sample yields about 960,000 distinct CDR3 sequences, more than 15% seen once. The specimen sequenced was blood, either unsorted or a sorted T cell fraction (not recorded which). The receptors derive from a human donor who was either an allogeneic HSCT recipient or a stem cell or donor lymphocyte infusion donor (not recorded which). It is not recorded whose cells these are; they may come from a transplant donor.

The chain has TRBV30 and TRBJ2-1; no clear D. V was clipped by 0 bases and J by 6 bases, with 3 bases between them. The germline gives CDR1 GTSNPN, CDR2 SVGIG (reference sequence). This CDR3 is built from 11 residues. The CDR3 loop reads CAWSVPNEQFF. As DNA, the CDR3 is TGTGCCTGGAGTGTACCCAATGAGCAGTTCTTC. Full variable domain (missing parts from reference TRBV30 and TRBJ2-1): SQTIHQWPATLVQPVGSPLSLECTVEGTSNPNLYWYRQAAGRGLQLLFYSVGIGQISSEVPQNLSASRPQDRQFILSSKKLLLSDSGFYLCAWSVPNEQFFGPGTRLTVL.

This chain joins TRBV3-1 and TRBJ2-5; D possibly corresponds to TRBD2 (7 bases). V lost 5 bases, J lost 4 bases, and 14 bases lay in between. CDR1 is LGHDT and CDR2 is YNNKEL in the germline V gene (reference sequence). The CDR3 is 14 residues long. CDR3 coding DNA: TGTGCCAGCAGCGAGAGGGGGACTACAGAGACCCAGTACTTC. This codes for CASSERGTTETQYF.

This clonotype was picked up a small number of times. J is TRBJ2-7 and V is TRBV20-1, with 10 bases matching TRBD1. The J segment lost 3 bases and the V segment lost 5 bases, leaving 7 bases of the junction unmatched. Germline lookup yields CDR1 DFQATT and CDR2 SNEGSKA (reference sequence). The CDR3 covers 14 residues. CDR3 protein: CSAARDRGDYEQYF. The CDR3 DNA is TGCAGTGCTGCCCGGGACAGGGGAGACTACGAGCAGTACTTC.

In this sample, this clonotype turned up a few times. The chain carries TRBV7-4 and TRBJ2-5, with 8 nucleotides matching TRBD1. Trimming took 10 bases from V and 2 from J; bases not matched to a gene: 9. Looked up from germline, CDR1 is SGHVT and CDR2 is SQSDAQ. CDR3 length: 14 amino acids. This CDR3 reads CANSQGEEQETQYF. CDR3 DNA sequence: TGTGCCAACTCACAGGGGGAAGAGCAAGAGACCCAGTACTTC. Supplemented by reference TRBV7-4 and TRBJ2-5, the full variable domain reads GAGVSQSPRYKVAKRGRDVALRCDSISGHVTLYWYRQTLGQGSEVLTYSQSDAQRDKSGRPSGRFSAERPERSVSTLKIQRTEQGDSAVYLCANSQGEEQETQYFGPGTRLLVL.